This TCR beta chain was sequenced during a study of T cell repertoires in cytomegalovirus infection. Study-wide findings and caveats: Identification of carriers of CMV plus the relevant HLA was performed using cumulative public TCR beta family frequency.

Turning to this clonotype: Its antigen is not identified.

Per the germline V gene, CDR1 is MDHEN and CDR2 is SYDVKM. This CDR3 has 15 residues. The J segment lost 7 bases and the V segment lost 3 bases, leaving 11 bases of the junction unmatched. TCRdb called the reads again in MiXCR, with one record for every CDR3 protein. The table has under 450,000 distinct CDR3 sequences, roughly 36% seen once. The genes are TRBV28 and TRBJ1-2, with 7 bases that match TRBD1. The clonotype originates from a human donor in good health (CMV status not recorded). Some clones in this sample may be carry-over from other donors' samples. The source was cultured PBMCs, collected from culture after CMV antigen stimulation. As DNA, the CDR3 is TGTGCCAGCAGTTTCCAGGGGGGGGTGGGAAGTGGCTACACCTTC. Translating gives CASSFQGGVGSGYTF.